This TCR beta chain is drawn from a study of cytomegalovirus exposure and HLA in healthy donors. Germline V gene lookup returns CDR1 SGHDT and CDR2 YYEEEE. CDR3 size: 11 residues. V lost 3 bases, J lost 14 bases, and 12 bases lay in between. TCRdb's copy holds only in-frame clones and misses some; the assay was immunoSEQ multiplex PCR. The repertoire holds about 130,000 clones, with nearly 90% as singletons. The sequenced sample was PBMCs. The rearrangement links TRBV5-6 to TRBJ2-1; D is unresolved. The source of this sequence is a woman aged 18-30 years in good health and CMV-seronegative. The CDR3 protein is CASSSWREEFF. In DNA form, the CDR3 reads TGTGCCAGCAGCTCTTGGAGAGAAGAGTTCTTC.